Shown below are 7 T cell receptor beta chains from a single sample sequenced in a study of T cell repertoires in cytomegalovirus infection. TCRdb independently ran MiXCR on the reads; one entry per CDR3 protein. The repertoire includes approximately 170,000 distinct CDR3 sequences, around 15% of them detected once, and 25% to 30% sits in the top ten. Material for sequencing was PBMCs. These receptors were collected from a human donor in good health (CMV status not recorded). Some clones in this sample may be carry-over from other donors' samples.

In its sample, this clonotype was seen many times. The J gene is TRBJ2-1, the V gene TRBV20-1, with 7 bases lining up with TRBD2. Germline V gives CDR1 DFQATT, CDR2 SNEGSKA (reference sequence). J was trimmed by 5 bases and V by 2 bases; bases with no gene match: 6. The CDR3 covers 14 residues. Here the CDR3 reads CSARPAGVHNEQFF. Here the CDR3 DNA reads TGCAGTGCTAGACCGGCGGGAGTCCACAATGAGCAGTTCTTC.

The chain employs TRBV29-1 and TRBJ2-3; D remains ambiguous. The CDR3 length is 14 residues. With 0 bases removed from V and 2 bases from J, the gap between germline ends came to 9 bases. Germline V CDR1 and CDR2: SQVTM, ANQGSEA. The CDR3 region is CSVEDRDHTDTQYF. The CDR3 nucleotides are TGCAGCGTTGAAGATAGGGATCACACAGATACGCAGTATTTT.

CDR3 bases: TGTGCCAGCAGTGAAGCGCTTGAAGGGATGGAAAAACTGTTTTTT. It codes for CASSEALEGMEKLFF. The V call is TRBV2, the J call TRBJ1-4; D gene uncertain. This CDR3 has 15 amino acids. The ends were cut back, 0 bases at V and 8 bases at J, with 13 bases in the middle. Germline CDR1 SNHLY, CDR2 FYNNEI. The variable domain in full, completed from reference TRBV2 and TRBJ1-4, reads EPEVTQTPSHQVTQMGQEVILRCVPISNHLYFYWYRQILGQKVEFLVSFYNNEISEKSEIFDDQFSVERPDGSNFTLKIRSTKLEDSAMYFCASSEALEGMEKLFFGSGTQLSVL.

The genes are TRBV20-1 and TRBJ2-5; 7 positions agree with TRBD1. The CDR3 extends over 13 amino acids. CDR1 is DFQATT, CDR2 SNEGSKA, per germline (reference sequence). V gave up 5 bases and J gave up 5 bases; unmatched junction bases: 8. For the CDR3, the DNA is TGCAGTGCTTCACCTACAGGGGTGGAGACCCAGTACTTC. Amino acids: CSASPTGVETQYF.

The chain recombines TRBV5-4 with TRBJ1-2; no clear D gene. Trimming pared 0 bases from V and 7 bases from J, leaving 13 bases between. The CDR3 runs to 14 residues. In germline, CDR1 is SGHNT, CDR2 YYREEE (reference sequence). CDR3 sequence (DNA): TGTGCCAGCAGCTTGGAAGCAGAGTATGTTGGCTACACCTTC. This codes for CASSLEAEYVGYTF.

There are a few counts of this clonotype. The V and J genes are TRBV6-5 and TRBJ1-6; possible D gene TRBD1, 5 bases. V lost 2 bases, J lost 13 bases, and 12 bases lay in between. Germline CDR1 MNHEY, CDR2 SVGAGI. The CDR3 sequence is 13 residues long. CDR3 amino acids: CASSYRVRGPLHF. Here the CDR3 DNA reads TGTGCCAGCAGTTACAGGGTCCGGGGCCCCCTCCACTTT.

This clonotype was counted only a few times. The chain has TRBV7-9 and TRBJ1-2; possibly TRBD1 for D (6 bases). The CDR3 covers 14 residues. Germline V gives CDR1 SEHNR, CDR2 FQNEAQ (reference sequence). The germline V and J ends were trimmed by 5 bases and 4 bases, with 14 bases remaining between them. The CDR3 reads CASSLRGASYGYTF. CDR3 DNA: TGTGCCAGCAGCCTTCGGGGGGCCAGCTATGGCTACACCTTC. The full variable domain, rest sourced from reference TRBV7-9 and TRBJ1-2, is DTGVSQNPRHKITKRGQNVTFRCDPISEHNRLYWYRQTLGQGPEFLTYFQNEAQLEKSRLLSDRFSAERPKGSFSTLEIQRTEQGDSAMYLCASSLRGASYGYTFGSGTRLTVV.